This T cell receptor beta chain was found in a study of blood T cell repertoires in COVID-19. About the research overall: T cells, B-cell-depleted T cells, or PBMCs provided the cDNA or gDNA that served as material.

Germline values: CDR1 SNHLY, CDR2 FYNNEI. The V and J ends lost 8 bases and 5 bases, in that order; junction bases with no gene match: 11. The CDR3 is 15 amino acids. Original handling: The assay estimated nucleated cells by amplifying reference gene primers. The method was immunoSEQ multiplex PCR; TCRdb's version includes in-frame clones alone and lacks a portion of them. V and J calls and clone size are copied from that table; D and trimming were computed from the DNA. The table has about 300,000 clones, 80% to 90% seen once. The chain links TRBV2 to TRBJ2-2; 7 nucleotides agree with TRBD2. This clonotype was sampled from a woman between 45 and 60 years old with acute or convalescent COVID-19. Sequencing was carried out using peripheral blood. CDR3 nucleotides: TGTGCCAGCCTGTGGACGGGGGGAAGAACCGGGGAGCTGTTTTTT. This encodes CASLWTGGRTGELFF.